This T cell receptor (beta chain) was found in a study of T cell responses to AZD1222 COVID-19 vaccine. Overall study findings and caveats: Repertoire samples came only from after the peak T cell response. Vaccine-related CD4 TCRs covered spike, predominating at 160-218 and 743-854. Baseline testing showed seropositivity in only a handful of AZD1222 recipients.

Trimming removed 7 bases at V and 0 bases at J, with 10 bases between. CDR1 and CDR2 (germline): SGHRS, YFSETQ. The CDR3 runs to 13 residues. Assay: immunoSEQ multiplex PCR; the TCRdb copy retains only in-frame clones and omits some. The sample shows around 97,000 clones, around 90% of them seen only once. In its sample, this clone was seen once. Its antigen is undetermined. This receptor was identified in an adult in good health. Specimen: peripheral blood, collected on day 0 of AZD1222 vaccination. The chain joins TRBV5-1 to TRBJ2-5; a weak D match, TRBD1 (5 bases). The CDR3 DNA reads as TGCGCCAGCCAAACAGGAGACCAAGAGACCCAGTACTTC. This encodes CASQTGDQETQYF.